Presented here are 14 T cell receptor beta chains from one specimen sequenced in a study of T-cell memory formation after mild COVID-19. TCRdb fed the 5' RACE reads into MiXCR, producing one record per CDR3 protein. Among some 210,000 distinct CDR3 sequences listed, about 10% were seen once. Sequenced input: PBMCs or a T cell subset sorted from them (not recorded which). The receptors stem from a man aged 18-30 years who had mild COVID-19 (a few samples of this study predate the infection). Cell type and time point are not known.

This clonotype occurred many times. The junction does not match germline at one end; this may be a read error. The chain couples TRBV5-1 to TRBJ1-5, with D unresolved. Germline CDR1 reads SGHRS; CDR2 reads YFSETQ. This CDR3 is built from 13 residues. The DNA for the CDR3 is TGTGCCAGCAGCTTAGACGGGAATCAGCCCCAGCATTTT. Its protein is CASSLDGNQPQHF.

This clonotype was seen ten or more times. CDR3 bases: TGTGCCAGCAGCTTAGTCCCTATTCGGACAGGGACCTACGAGCAGTACGTC. This codes for CASSLVPIRTGTYEQYV. The genes are TRBV7-9 and TRBJ2-7; 8 bases match TRBD1. V lost 1 base to trimming and J lost 2 bases; unmatched junction nucleotides: 10. This CDR3 has 17 amino acids. Germline V gene data show CDR1 as SEHNR and CDR2 as FQNEAQ (reference sequence).

This sequence joins TRBV6-1 and TRBJ2-7, with D perhaps TRBD1 (5 bases). This CDR3 contains 13 residues. The germline V and J ends were trimmed by 7 bases and 2 bases, with 12 bases remaining between them. The germline gives CDR1 MNHNS, CDR2 SASEGT. The DNA of the CDR3 is TGTGCCAGCACAAGGCAGGGCACCTACGAGCAGTACTTC. Translating it yields CASTRQGTYEQYF.

This clonotype was recorded a few times. The CDR3 loop is CASSRLTTDTQYF. DNA of the CDR3: TGTGCCAGCAGCCGCTTAACCACAGATACGCAGTATTTT. The V gene is TRBV3-1, the J gene TRBJ2-3; D unresolved. The CDR3 loop spans 13 amino acids. Germline values: CDR1 LGHDT, CDR2 YNNKEL (reference sequence). V dropped 4 bases and J dropped 2 bases, with 7 bases sitting between them.

The chain has TRBV20-1 and TRBJ2-7, with 10 bases identical to TRBD1. The V and J ends lost 4 bases and 5 bases, in that order; junction bases with no gene match: 5. CDR3 length: 13 residues. Germline CDR1 reads DFQATT; CDR2 reads SNEGSKA (reference sequence). The CDR3 region is CSAIGTGDHEQYF. In DNA form, the CDR3 reads TGCAGTGCTATCGGGACAGGGGACCACGAGCAGTACTTC.

This clonotype turned up a few times. The rearrangement joins TRBV5-5 to TRBJ2-5; D not certain. The V gene's germline CDR1 is SGHKS and CDR2 YYEKEE (reference sequence). Trimming stripped 6 bases from V and 2 bases from J, with 14 bases between. The CDR3 spans 14 residues. The DNA of the CDR3 is TGTGCCAGCATCGCCGGTTGGGTACAAGAGACCCAGTACTTC. It yields the protein CASIAGWVQETQYF.

The CDR3 DNA reads as TGTGCCATCAGCCCCAGACAGGGGCAATATAATTCACCCCTCCACTTT. Translated, it gives CAISPRQGQYNSPLHF. This chain uses TRBV10-3 with TRBJ1-6; 8 bases match TRBD1. This CDR3 comprises 16 residues. Germline CDR1 is ENHRY and CDR2 is SYGVKD. V lost 6 bases, J lost 4 bases, and 8 bases stayed unmatched.

The sample holds a few counts of this clonotype. V gene TRBV6-5 combines with J gene TRBJ2-1; TRBD1 matches 8 bases. Germline CDR1 reads MNHEY; CDR2 reads SVGAGI. The CDR3 consists of 18 residues. V shed 5 bases and J 5 bases; nucleotides not matched to a gene: 17. In DNA, the CDR3 is TGTGCCAGCAGTCACGCTAGAACTTTCAGGGGGCATCACAATGAGCAGTTCTTC. Encoded protein: CASSHARTFRGHHNEQFF.

This clonotype showed up many times. The chain has TRBV20-1 and TRBJ2-3; TRBD2 matches at 8 bases. The CDR3 extends over 16 amino acids. Germline lookup yields CDR1 DFQATT and CDR2 SNEGSKA (reference sequence). V was pared by 0 bases and J by 2 bases, with 7 bases of the junction left unmatched. This CDR3 is CSARDGRGAFTDTQYF. The CDR3 DNA is TGCAGTGCTAGAGATGGGCGGGGGGCCTTCACAGATACGCAGTATTTT.

The chain combines TRBV12-3 or TRBV12-4 with TRBJ1-1, with D possibly being TRBD1 (6 bases). Trimming stripped 2 bases from V and 0 bases from J, with 13 bases between. The CDR3 spans 16 residues. CDR3: CASSLSQGLMNTEAFF. CDR3 nucleotides: TGTGCCAGCAGTTTATCGCAGGGGCTTATGAACACTGAAGCTTTCTTT.

The rearrangement links TRBV7-9 to TRBJ2-7; D ambiguous. Trimming removed 5 bases from V and 0 bases from J, with 14 bases in between. The germline V gene has CDR1 SEHNR and CDR2 FQNEAQ (reference sequence). CDR3 length equals 15 residues. This CDR3 is CASSPTPGSSYEQYF. The CDR3 DNA sequence: TGTGCCAGCAGCCCTACCCCAGGAAGCTCCTACGAGCAGTACTTC.

This rearrangement joins TRBV9 to TRBJ2-6, with TRBD1 as a possible D gene (6 bases). CDR1 and CDR2 (germline): SGDLS, YYNGEE. V lost 2 bases and J 2 bases, leaving 14 bases between the germline ends. CDR3 size: 17 residues. The CDR3 bases are TGTGCCAGCAGCGTTAACAGGGAAAGGGCTGGGGCCAACGTCCTGACTTTC. The encoded protein is CASSVNRERAGANVLTF.

At least ten counts were recorded for this clonotype. The chain links TRBV7-3 to TRBJ1-1; D unclear. The CDR3 consists of 16 residues. Germline CDR1 SGHTA, CDR2 FQGTGA. Trimming shortened V by 1 base and J by 4 bases, and 16 bases separated the two germline ends. DNA for the CDR3: TGTGCCAGCAGCTTAAATGCCGCGAAAATGGGCACTGAAGCTTTCTTT. This codes for CASSLNAAKMGTEAFF. Complete variable domain (other parts from reference TRBV7-3 and TRBJ1-1): GAGVSQTPSNKVTEKGKYVELRCDPISGHTALYWYRQSLGQGPEFLIYFQGTGAADDSGLPNDRFFAVRPEGSVSTLKIQRTERGDSAVYLCASSLNAAKMGTEAFFGQGTRLTVV.

This clonotype has at least ten counts. The chain uses TRBV4-2 and TRBJ1-5; D ambiguous. CDR1 is LGHNA, CDR2 YNFKEQ, per germline. The ends were cut back, 4 bases at V and 4 bases at J, with 14 bases in the middle. The CDR3 has 15 residues. The CDR3: CASSRIDGPNQPQHF. Here the CDR3 DNA reads TGTGCCAGCAGCCGGATAGACGGCCCAAATCAGCCCCAGCATTTT.